The T cell receptor beta chain described here comes from a study of CD8+CD57+ T cells in acquired aplastic anemia. Note on this clonotype: Its antigen is not identified.

Trimming pared 4 bases from V and 2 bases from J, leaving 15 bases between. There are 15 residues in the CDR3. CDR1 is SSHAT, CDR2 FNYEAQ, per germline (reference sequence). Patients who underwent sequencing had shown CD8+CD57+ cell expansion by flow cytometry. Study findings and constraints: Patients versus controls showed no significant CD8+ Simpson's diversity difference.

Genomic DNA templated the TCR beta VDJ and CDR3 profiling. TCRdb ran MiXCR on the reads and lists one entry per CDR3 protein. The table has a few hundred thousand distinct CDR3 sequences, about half seen once; the top ten hold 20%. The gene calls are TRBV7-7 and TRBJ2-7, with D perhaps TRBD2 (5 bases). Sequenced sample: sorted CD4+, CD8+, or CD8+CD57+ T cells (not recorded which) from PBMCs. The source of this sequence is a human donor with aplastic anemia. CDR3 sequence (DNA): TGTGCCAGCAGCTCCCCCCCCCGGGGAACCTACGAGCAGTACTTC. Amino acid sequence: CASSSPPRGTYEQYF.